These 19 T cell receptor beta chains came from one sample sequenced in a study of identical twins. TCRdb re-derived calls from the 5' RACE reads in MiXCR, one entry per CDR3 protein. The repertoire holds around 490,000 distinct CDR3 sequences, with roughly an eighth as singletons. This sample also appeared in a second study, on yellow fever vaccine responses in identical twins.

The sequencing sample was made of CD4+ T cells sorted from blood. These receptors were obtained from a woman between 18 and 30 years old in good health.

This clonotype was detected only a few times. The chain uses TRBV20-1 and TRBJ2-7; D remains ambiguous. Germline CDR1 is DFQATT and CDR2 is SNEGSKA (reference sequence). Trimming took off 0 bases at V and 2 bases at J, with 17 bases between the two ends. The CDR3 is made up of 16 amino acids. This CDR3 is CSARDLRPTSAYEQYF. As DNA, the CDR3 is TGCAGTGCTAGAGATCTAAGGCCAACCTCCGCCTACGAGCAGTACTTC.

V usage is TRBV18 and J usage is TRBJ2-1; 10 bases are shared with TRBD2. J gave up 3 bases and V 5 bases, and 4 bases lay outside the gene matches. The CDR3 extends over 15 amino acids. Germline V gene lookup returns CDR1 KGHSH and CDR2 LQKENI. CDR3 amino acids: CASSVGTSDYNEQFF. The CDR3 coding sequence is TGTGCCAGCTCAGTAGGGACTAGCGACTACAATGAGCAGTTCTTC.

This clonotype was seen a handful of times. The V call is TRBV6-1, the J call TRBJ2-5; TRBD2 agrees at 7 bases. This CDR3 region has 13 residues. Germline CDR1 is MNHNS and CDR2 is SASEGT. With V trimmed by 8 bases and J by 5 bases, 8 bases remained unmatched. The CDR3 DNA is TGTGCCAGCGGGGGGGGTCGAAAGGAGACCCAGTACTTC. This gives the protein CASGGGRKETQYF.

This clonotype came up a few times. This rearrangement joins TRBV12-3 or TRBV12-4 to TRBJ2-3; 14 bases line up with TRBD2. V lost 3 bases and J lost 6; bases outside the gene matches: 8. This CDR3 contains 17 residues. CDR3 sequence: CASSFVRTSGGTDTQYF. CDR3 coding DNA: TGTGCCAGCAGTTTCGTCCGGACTAGCGGGGGGACTGATACGCAGTATTTT.

This clonotype was observed a few times. The CDR3: CASSQVGPNNEQFF. In DNA form, the CDR3 reads TGCGCCAGCAGCCAAGTGGGCCCTAACAATGAGCAGTTCTTC. V gene TRBV4-3 combines with J gene TRBJ2-1, with unresolved D. The germline CDR1 and CDR2 sequences are LGHNA and YSLEER. V lost 1 base and J lost 5, with 9 bases in between. The CDR3 loop spans 14 amino acids.

This chain links TRBV24-1 with TRBJ2-2, with D unclear. Trimming cost V 3 bases and J 6 bases, with 19 bases left between them. The CDR3 contains 17 residues. Germline CDR1 and CDR2: KGHDR and SFDVKD. The CDR3 DNA follows: TGTGCCACCAGTGATCCCGGGCCCCAAACTTCCCCCGGGGAGCTGTTTTTT. Translating gives CATSDPGPQTSPGELFF.

J is TRBJ2-3 and V is TRBV5-1; 14 nucleotides align to TRBD2. CDR1 and CDR2 (germline): SGHRS, YFSETQ. J was trimmed by 5 bases and V by 5 bases; bases with no gene match: 10. The CDR3 sequence is 17 residues long. In DNA form, the CDR3 reads TGCGCCAGCAGACTAGGACTAGCGGGAGGTTCGGGAGATACGCAGTATTTT. Encoded protein: CASRLGLAGGSGDTQYF.

This clonotype was seen many times. The chain has TRBV3-1 and TRBJ2-1; 14 positions agree with TRBD2. The trim removed 4 bases at V and 7 bases at J, leaving 3 bases unmatched. The CDR3 runs to 15 residues. Looked up from germline, CDR1 is LGHDT and CDR2 is YNNKEL (reference sequence). CDR3: CASSLGTSGGNEQFF. The CDR3 DNA reads as TGTGCCAGCAGCCTCGGGACTAGCGGGGGAAATGAGCAGTTCTTC.

There are a few counts of this clonotype. V and J are TRBV2 and TRBJ2-1, with 13 nucleotides matching TRBD2. Germline values: CDR1 SNHLY, CDR2 FYNNEI. There are 16 residues in the CDR3. Germline trimming cut 6 bases from V and 5 bases from J; bases unmatched to any gene: 7. The DNA of the CDR3 is TGTGCCAGCAGGAGACTAGCGGGGGGACATAACAATGAGCAGTTCTTC. It is translated as CASRRLAGGHNNEQFF.

Comments on this clonotype: Relative to the germline gene, one junction end is altered; a read error may explain this. The CDR3 DNA sequence: TGTGCCAGCAGTGACTCTTGGAGGAGCGACACCGGGGAGCTGTTTTTT. It yields the protein CASSDSWRSDTGELFF. The rearrangement joins TRBV6-5 to TRBJ2-2, with a tentative D call TRBD2 (5 bases). The CDR3 loop spans 16 amino acids. CDR1 is MNHEY and CDR2 is SVGAGI in the germline V gene.

This clonotype occurred a few times. The V gene is TRBV20-1, the J gene TRBJ2-3; no clear D. The germline V gene encodes CDR1 DFQATT and CDR2 SNEGSKA (reference sequence). The CDR3 consists of 12 residues. The V end lost 6 bases, the J end lost 6 bases, and 13 bases lay between the germline ends. The CDR3 bases are TGCAGTGCCGACATGTCGGCCGATACGCAGTATTTT. Translated: CSADMSADTQYF.

This clonotype was found many times. The V and J genes are TRBV7-9 and TRBJ2-2; the D is unclear. The V end lost 5 bases, the J end lost 4 bases, and 8 bases lay between the germline ends. The CDR3 loop spans 13 amino acids. Looked up from germline, CDR1 is SEHNR and CDR2 is FQNEAQ (reference sequence). The CDR3 sequence: CASSPGFTGELFF. The CDR3 DNA follows: TGTGCCAGCAGCCCCGGGTTCACCGGGGAGCTGTTTTTT.

This clonotype came up a few times. The chain joins TRBV5-1 to TRBJ2-1; 8 bases are shared with TRBD2. With V trimmed by 3 bases and J by 8 bases, 7 bases remained unmatched. CDR1 SGHRS and CDR2 YFSETQ come from the germline V gene. The CDR3 contains 14 residues. The CDR3 here is CASSSRLATDEQFF. The CDR3 DNA follows: TGCGCCAGCAGCTCCAGACTAGCGACCGATGAGCAGTTCTTC.

This clonotype was counted ten times or more. The chain is built from TRBV29-1 and TRBJ2-1; possibly TRBD2 for D (5 bases). In germline, CDR1 is SQVTM, CDR2 ANQGSEA. The length of the CDR3 is 14 residues. The V gene lost 6 bases and the J gene lost 5 bases, with 17 bases spanning the gap. Written as DNA, the CDR3 is TGCAGCGTCCCTAGCCCGCGTTACCACAATGAGCAGTTCTTC. This encodes CSVPSPRYHNEQFF.

In its sample, this clonotype was seen a few times. This chain joins TRBV28 and TRBJ1-3; possibly TRBD1 for D (5 bases). Germline CDR1 MDHEN, CDR2 SYDVKM. The germline V and J ends were trimmed by 6 bases and 3 bases, with 18 bases remaining between them. The CDR3 spans 16 residues. The CDR3 reads CASSLNPGLGGNTIYF. The CDR3, as DNA: TGTGCCAGCAGCTTAAACCCAGGGTTAGGTGGAAACACCATATATTTT.

J is TRBJ2-1 and V is TRBV3-1, with 8 bases that match TRBD2. Germline CDR1 LGHDT, CDR2 YNNKEL (reference sequence). This CDR3 comprises 13 residues. With 4 bases clipped from V and 9 bases from J, the junction kept 5 bases outside the gene matches. CDR3 bases: TGTGCCAGCAGCCGAGCGGGAGTCAGTGAGCAGTTCTTC. Amino acid sequence: CASSRAGVSEQFF.

This clonotype appeared many times. The chain is built from TRBV29-1 and TRBJ2-1; TRBD2 might be the D (7 bases). The CDR3 sequence is 18 residues long. The germline V gene encodes CDR1 SQVTM and CDR2 ANQGSEA. With 2 bases removed from V and 0 bases from J, the gap between germline ends came to 20 bases. The CDR3 region is CSVERRSGGQNSYNEQFF. Written as DNA, the CDR3 is TGCAGCGTTGAAAGGAGGTCGGGGGGCCAAAACTCCTACAATGAGCAGTTCTTC.

This clonotype appeared a few times. The rearrangement links TRBV30 to TRBJ2-1; D is unclear. The ends were cut back, 5 bases at V and 2 bases at J, with 7 bases in the middle. The germline V gene has CDR1 GTSNPN and CDR2 SVGIG (reference sequence). The CDR3 covers 12 residues. The CDR3 DNA reads TGTGCCTGGGCGAGGCCCTACAATGAGCAGTTCTTC. Amino acid sequence: CAWARPYNEQFF.

In its sample, this clonotype was seen a few times. The V call is TRBV5-6, the J call TRBJ2-5; the match to TRBD1 covers 9 bases. The V and J ends lost 0 bases and 7 bases, in that order; junction bases with no gene match: 13. CDR3 length equals 17 residues. Germline CDR1 SGHDT, CDR2 YYEEEE. CDR3 region: CASSLGRGKGQGGTQYF. The CDR3 coding sequence is TGTGCCAGCAGCTTGGGACGGGGAAAGGGACAGGGAGGGACCCAGTACTTC.